Here is one T cell receptor (beta chain) with its context. The antigen remains unidentified. The data derive from a study of cytomegalovirus exposure and HLA in healthy donors. Study-wide results and limits: The study assumed roughly uniform donor sequencing depth for presence/absence analyses.

The CDR3 has 14 amino acids. The V gene lost 8 bases and the J gene lost 7 bases, with 17 bases spanning the gap. Germline values: CDR1 MDHEN, CDR2 SYDVKM. Researchers ran the PCR with 60 Vbeta and 13 Jbeta primers. Assay: immunoSEQ multiplex PCR; the TCRdb copy retains only in-frame clones and omits some. The repertoire holds over 130,000 clones, with 80% as singletons. This sequence was found in a man aged 45-65 years in good health and CMV-seronegative. What was sequenced was PBMCs. V is TRBV28 and J is TRBJ1-4; D possibly corresponds to TRBD1 (6 bases). The CDR3 is CASRGARWFEKLFF. CDR3 DNA sequence: TGTGCCAGCCGGGGGGCGCGGTGGTTTGAAAAACTGTTTTTT.